A selection of T cell receptor beta chains follows, all from one sample in a study of T cell responses to AZD1222 COVID-19 vaccine. Here immunoSEQ multiplex PCR was the method, and the copy in TCRdb shows in-frame clones only, minus some. The table includes about 110,000 clones, roughly nine tenths detected once. The source was peripheral blood, collected on day 0 of AZD1222 vaccination. These receptor sequences come from an adult in good health. Each CDR3 is given with its conserved first and last residue. D genes are given only for firm matches. Only part of the rows carry a size: once, few, many, or a class if the clone is expanded.

>TRBD2|TRBV28|TRBJ2-7|-
CASSSTSGRYEQYF
TGTGCCAGCAGCTCAACTAGCGGGAGGTACGAGCAGTACTTC
>-|TRBV7-2|TRBJ1-3|-
CASSLDGGYGNTIYF
TGTGCCAGCAGCTTAGATGGGGGGTATGGAAACACCATATATTTT
>-|TRBV21-1|TRBJ2-3|-
CASSSPLQLPRMFLGTDTQYF
TGTGCCAGCAGTTCTCCCTTGCAACTCCCAAGGATGTTCTTAGGCACAGATACGCAGTATTTT
>TRBD1|TRBV6-5|TRBJ1-6|-
CASSPRGVPLHF
TGTGCCAGCAGCCCCAGGGGGGTCCCCCTCCACTTT
>-|TRBV18|TRBJ1-1|-
CASSPPGEDTEAFF
TGTGCCAGCTCACCGCCGGGGGAGGACACTGAAGCTTTCTTT
>TRBD1|TRBV6-5|TRBJ2-7|-
CASSRDRAMTYEQYF
TGTGCCAGCAGTCGGGACAGGGCCATGACCTACGAGCAGTACTTC
>-|TRBV21-1|TRBJ1-3|few
CASSKEPQGNPGNTIYF
TGTGCCAGCAGCAAGGAACCACAGGGGAATCCTGGAAACACCATATATTTT
>TRBD2|TRBV3-1/TRBV3-2|TRBJ2-7|-
CASSQGAGGGYEQYF
TGTGCCAGCAGCCAAGGGGCGGGAGGGGGCTACGAGCAGTACTTC
>-|TRBV19|TRBJ2-2|-
CASRVEGLNTGELFF
TGTGCCAGTAGAGTGGAGGGCTTGAACACCGGGGAGCTGTTTTTT
>-|TRBV18|TRBJ2-1|-
CASSLTSLPEQFF
TGTGCCAGCTCACTTACGAGCTTGCCTGAGCAGTTCTTC
>-|TRBV5-5|TRBJ1-3|-
CASSLLWDSGNTIYF
TGTGCCAGCAGCTTGCTATGGGACTCTGGAAACACCATATATTTT